A single T cell receptor beta chain is shown here with its context. RNA was extracted and reverse transcribed into cDNA as the sequencing template. Data came from immunoSEQ multiplex PCR; TCRdb stores just in-frame clones and leaves some out. Altogether approximately 180,000 clones are present, roughly 60% being singletons, with the ten largest covering 0.95% to 1.1%. This sample's treatment: oral pan-JAK inhibitor, 5-10 mg twice daily. These data belong to a study of CD8+ T cells in alopecia areata. The TCR sequence derives from a human donor with alopecia areata. The sample here was CD4+ T cells sorted from blood, taken at week 24, from a patient treated with tofacitinib.

The DNA for the CDR3 is TGTGCCATCAGTGTACACTCCCAAGAGACCCAGTACTTC. Translating it yields CAISVHSQETQYF. V usage is TRBV10-3 and J usage is TRBJ2-5, with D unresolved. The CDR3 is 13 amino acids. Trimming left V 4 bases short and J 1 base short, with 7 bases between. Germline assignment: CDR1 ENHRY and CDR2 SYGVKD.